These 20 T cell receptor beta chains came from one sample sequenced in a study of blood T cell repertoires in COVID-19. Repertoires were generated with immunoSEQ multiplex PCR, while TCRdb's copy carries only in-frame clones and drops some. The table shows about 270,000 clones, with around nine tenths occurring only once. The sample comprised peripheral blood. The origin of the receptors is a woman aged 70 to 79 with COVID-19, enrolled during active disease.

In regard to this clone: The junction departs from the called germline gene at one end, perhaps through a read error. V gene TRBV18 combines with J gene TRBJ1-4; D unclear. Germline CDR1 and CDR2: KGHSH and LQKENI. This CDR3 is built from 14 residues. CDR3 coding DNA: TGTGCCACCTCACCGAGTTCAACTAATGAAAAACTGTTTTTT. Its translation: CATSPSSTNEKLFF. The full variable domain, in which reference TRBV18 and TRBJ1-4 provide the parts outside the CDR3, is NAGVMQNPRHLVRRRGQEARLRCSPMKGHSHVYWYRQLPEEGLKFMVYLQKENIIDESGMPKERFSAEFPKEGPSILRIQQVVRGDSAAYFCATSPSSTNEKLFFGSGTQLSVL.

The genes are TRBV11-3 and TRBJ2-3, with 7 bases matching TRBD1. The germline V gene has CDR1 SGHNT and CDR2 YENEEA. The V segment lost 1 base and the J segment 6 bases; nucleotides outside the gene matches: 1. This CDR3 contains 13 residues. This CDR3 reads CASSLVQGDTQYF. The CDR3 coding sequence is TGTGCCAGCAGCTTAGTACAGGGGGATACGCAGTATTTT.

By share of the sample, this clone is medium-sized. The rearrangement uses TRBV27 and TRBJ2-2, with a possible D match to TRBD2 (6 bases). The germline V and J ends were trimmed by 7 bases and 6 bases, with 21 bases remaining between them. CDR3 length: 16 amino acids. CDR1 is MNHEY and CDR2 is SMNVEV in the germline V gene (reference sequence). The CDR3 reads CASISPGGYGAGELFF. The CDR3 DNA reads as TGTGCCAGCATCTCACCTGGAGGGTATGGGGCCGGGGAGCTGTTTTTT.

The V and J genes are TRBV28 and TRBJ2-7, with 7 bases aligning to TRBD2. V shed 9 bases, J shed 4 bases, and the junction held 9 bases outside the gene matches. Germline CDR1 and CDR2: MDHEN and SYDVKM. The CDR3 has 13 residues. For the CDR3, the DNA is TGTGCCAGTTTTCCGCGGGGGATATACGAGCAGTACTTC. It encodes CASFPRGIYEQYF.

The V call is TRBV7-3, the J call TRBJ1-6; D perhaps matches TRBD1 (6 bases). This CDR3 region has 14 residues. The germline V and J ends were trimmed by 2 bases and 8 bases, with 10 bases remaining between them. The germline V gene encodes CDR1 SGHTA and CDR2 FQGTGA. CDR3 DNA sequence: TGTGCCAGCAGCTTAGGGGGCATGTATTCACCCCTCCACTTT. Translation: CASSLGGMYSPLHF. The whole variable domain, remainder taken from reference TRBV7-3 and TRBJ1-6, is GAGVSQTPSNKVTEKGKYVELRCDPISGHTALYWYRQSLGQGPEFLIYFQGTGAADDSGLPNDRFFAVRPEGSVSTLKIQRTERGDSAVYLCASSLGGMYSPLHFGNGTRLTVT.

This clone appeared a single time. The gene calls are TRBV5-7 and TRBJ1-1; TRBD1 matches 9 bases. TRBV5-7 is sorted into the ORF group, with uncertain function. This CDR3 contains 17 residues. V shed 0 bases, J shed 10 bases, and the junction held 16 bases outside the gene matches. In DNA, the CDR3 is TGTGCCAGCAGCTTGGAGGGGGTACAGGGGGCAGGAGGTTCAGCTTTCTTT. Translation gives CASSLEGVQGAGGSAFF.

The chain has TRBV30 and TRBJ1-1; 7 positions match TRBD1. J lost 3 bases, V lost 0 bases, and 10 bases had no gene match. The CDR3 runs 16 residues. Per the germline V gene, CDR1 is GTSNPN and CDR2 is SVGIG (reference sequence). CDR3 nucleotides: TGTGCCTGGAGTGTATTGGGCACAGGGGAGGACACTGAAGCTTTCTTT. It is translated as CAWSVLGTGEDTEAFF.

The chain employs TRBV27 and TRBJ1-5; tentatively, D is TRBD1 (5 bases). The CDR3 runs 14 residues. Trimming removed 3 bases from V and 3 bases from J, with 9 bases in between. CDR1 MNHEY and CDR2 SMNVEV come from the germline V gene (reference sequence). In nucleotides, the CDR3 is TGTGCCAGCAGTTTTGGGGGGAACAATCAGCCCCAGCATTTT. Protein product: CASSFGGNNQPQHF.

V and J are TRBV25-1 and TRBJ1-4, with TRBD1 identical over 8 bases. The CDR3 contains 16 residues. Germline V lookup: CDR1 MGHDK, CDR2 SYGVNS. Trimming took 3 bases from V and 5 from J; bases not matched to a gene: 8. The CDR3 loop is CASSDRQGAWNEKLFF. The CDR3 DNA is TGTGCCAGCAGTGATAGGCAGGGGGCTTGGAATGAAAAACTGTTTTTT.

This chain links TRBV5-1 with TRBJ1-6; D uncertain. The CDR3 has 14 residues. Looked up from germline, CDR1 is SGHRS and CDR2 is YFSETQ. V was pared by 0 bases and J by 17 bases, with 18 bases between. The CDR3 loop is CASSLGGEEGYIHF. For the CDR3, the DNA is TGCGCCAGCAGCTTGGGTGGGGAAGAGGGATACATCCACTTT.

This chain joins TRBV7-9 and TRBJ2-3; no reliable D call. The CDR3 runs 13 residues. Trimming removed 5 bases at V and 5 bases at J, with 11 bases between. CDR1 and CDR2 from the germline V gene are SEHNR and FQNEAQ (reference sequence). The CDR3 loop reads CASSPLRLDTQYF. The CDR3 coding sequence is TGTGCCAGCAGCCCCCTGCGGTTAGATACGCAGTATTTT. Filled out from reference TRBV7-9 and TRBJ2-3, the complete variable domain reads DTGVSQNPRHKITKRGQNVTFRCDPISEHNRLYWYRQTLGQGPEFLTYFQNEAQLEKSRLLSDRFSAERPKGSFSTLEIQRTEQGDSAMYLCASSPLRLDTQYFGPGTRLTVL.

The genes are TRBV2 and TRBJ1-2; D is undetermined. Trimming pared 4 bases from V and 2 bases from J, leaving 8 bases between. This CDR3 region has 13 residues. CDR1 SNHLY and CDR2 FYNNEI come from the germline V gene. Here the CDR3 DNA reads TGTGCCAGCAGTGGCGATCGAAACTATGGCTACACCTTC. Amino acid sequence: CASSGDRNYGYTF.

The rearrangement joins TRBV10-3 to TRBJ1-1, with no clear D. V lost 5 bases and J lost 1, with 8 bases in between. The V gene's germline CDR1 is ENHRY and CDR2 SYGVKD. The CDR3 runs 13 residues. The CDR3: CAISSAGNTEAFF. CDR3 nucleotide sequence: TGTGCCATCAGTTCGGCAGGGAACACTGAAGCTTTCTTT.

The chain joins TRBV30 to TRBJ1-1; D is undetermined. CDR1 is GTSNPN, CDR2 SVGIG, per germline (reference sequence). The CDR3 is 13 amino acids. V was shortened by 0 bases and J by 3 bases, with 8 bases between the two germline ends. CDR3 coding DNA: TGTGCCTGGAGTGTCGAGGGAGACACTGAAGCTTTCTTT. The encoded protein is CAWSVEGDTEAFF. Filled out from reference TRBV30 and TRBJ1-1, the complete variable domain reads SQTIHQWPATLVQPVGSPLSLECTVEGTSNPNLYWYRQAAGRGLQLLFYSVGIGQISSEVPQNLSASRPQDRQFILSSKKLLLSDSGFYLCAWSVEGDTEAFFGQGTRLTVV.

The chain employs TRBV6-6 and TRBJ1-1, with TRBD1 matching over 10 bases. Germline values: CDR1 MNHNY, CDR2 SVGAGI (reference sequence). V was clipped by 6 bases and J by 5 bases; unmatched bases: 12. The CDR3 is 16 residues long. CDR3: CASSRPTGQGVTEAFF. CDR3 nucleotides: TGTGCCAGCAGCCGACCGACTGGACAGGGGGTGACTGAAGCTTTCTTT.

In DNA, the CDR3 is TGTGCCAGCAGCTCCTCTAGCGGGAACACCGGGGAGCTGTTTTTT. It translates to CASSSSSGNTGELFF. The chain couples TRBV5-8 to TRBJ2-2, with 7 bases aligning to TRBD2. The CDR3 spans 15 residues. V gave up 3 bases and J gave up 1 base; unmatched junction bases: 3. The germline gives CDR1 SGHTS, CDR2 YDEGEE.

This chain uses TRBV10-3 with TRBJ2-4; 9 bases line up with TRBD2. The V gene end was trimmed by 3 bases and the J gene end by 0 bases; junction bases not matched to a gene: 6. Per germline, CDR1 ENHRY and CDR2 SYGVKD. The CDR3 covers 17 residues. The CDR3 reads CAISDSGGVLAKNIQYF. As DNA, the CDR3 is TGTGCCATCAGTGATAGCGGGGGAGTCTTAGCCAAAAACATTCAGTACTTC.

The chain uses TRBV7-2 and TRBJ1-2, with D possibly being TRBD1 (5 bases). The ends were cut back, 5 bases at V and 1 base at J, with 11 bases in the middle. The CDR3 is 14 residues long. CDR1 SGHTA and CDR2 FQGNSA come from the germline V gene. The CDR3 DNA is TGTGCCAGCAGCATCGACAGCTATAACTATGGCTACACCTTC. Its translation is CASSIDSYNYGYTF.

The chain links TRBV21-1 to TRBJ1-2; the table calls TRBD1, which could not be checked here. TRBV21-1 is an annotated pseudogene. The CDR3 consists of 17 residues. This CDR3 is CASSSLKGPGQGHGYTF. Here the CDR3 DNA reads TGTGCCAGCAGCTCCCTCAAGGGGCCGGGACAGGGACATGGCTACACCTTC.

This rearrangement joins TRBV2 to TRBJ2-3; TRBD2 might be the D (5 bases). The CDR3 totals 16 residues. Germline values: CDR1 SNHLY, CDR2 FYNNEI. V lost 1 base, J lost 5 bases, and 16 bases lay in between. The CDR3 DNA follows: TGTGCCAGCAGTGAAGAGCTTGGACTTGCCGGAGATACGCAGTATTTT. Residues: CASSEELGLAGDTQYF. Full variable domain (outside the CDR3, taken from reference TRBV2 and TRBJ2-3): EPEVTQTPSHQVTQMGQEVILRCVPISNHLYFYWYRQILGQKVEFLVSFYNNEISEKSEIFDDQFSVERPDGSNFTLKIRSTKLEDSAMYFCASSEELGLAGDTQYFGPGTRLTVL.